Listed below are T cell receptor beta chains from one sample, sequenced in a study of cytotoxic CD8 clonotypes in ibrutinib-treated CLL. Assay: immunoSEQ multiplex PCR; the TCRdb copy retains only in-frame clones and omits some. In the table there are roughly 190,000 clones, over 60% of which are singletons. The sample here was PBMCs, taken after 24 months of ibrutinib treatment. These receptor sequences come from a human donor with chronic lymphocytic leukemia. Each CDR3 is given without its conserved first and last residue. Fields, in order: V gene, J gene, CDR3 protein.

>TRBV15|TRBJ2-2
ATSRVPREETGELF
>TRBV7-9|TRBJ2-5
ASSPRTGGETQY
>TRBV28|TRBJ1-2
ASSSSGPTYGYT
>TRBV19|TRBJ1-1
ASSSRDRGPETEAF
>TRBV9|TRBJ2-2
ASSGGTSGTGELF
>TRBV13|TRBJ1-3
ASTLREAAGNTIY
>TRBV27|TRBJ2-3
ASSLSPGLVGPRTADTQY
>TRBV14|TRBJ1-2
ASSQGTGFYGYT
>TRBV7-6|TRBJ2-1
ASSQRGGTSGWGEQF
>TRBV10-3|TRBJ2-1
AISPGLASYNEQF
>TRBV18|TRBJ1-2
ASSPRQGDVYGYT
>TRBV4-2|TRBJ2-1
ASSLRLAGYEGNEQF
>TRBV7-9|TRBJ2-5
ASSLDDRDLKETQY
>TRBV5-1|TRBJ2-2
ASSRFSGRSNTGELF
>TRBV28|TRBJ2-7
ASSLIHYSYEQY
>TRBV11-2|TRBJ2-7
ASSLSRGPTRGEQY
>TRBV5-1|TRBJ2-5
ASSLGSSKETQY
>TRBV19|TRBJ1-1
ASSTSPGRGTEAF
>TRBV6-5|TRBJ2-2
ASSRDIANTGELF
>TRBV4-1|TRBJ1-2
ASSHPDRFGYT
>TRBV7-8|TRBJ2-7
ASSLNMPYEQY
>TRBV9|TRBJ1-2
ASSASISYGYT
>TRBV7-3|TRBJ2-1
ASSLSGNYEQF
>TRBV30|TRBJ1-3
AWNWGNTIY
>TRBV27|TRBJ2-1
ASSSLANYNEQF
>TRBV5-1|TRBJ2-2
ASSLAGLDNTGELF
>TRBV28|TRBJ2-7
ASSLAGHLEQY
>TRBV6-1|TRBJ2-3
ASSESWKFRPDTQY
>TRBV28|TRBJ2-1
ASSSTTSNEQF
>TRBV19|TRBJ2-5
ASSAGGGEETQY
>TRBV27|TRBJ1-2
ASRLGPTGYT